A single sample is the source of the 6 T cell receptor beta chains below, sequenced in a study of STAT5B mutations in CD4+ large granular lymphocyte leukemia. Profiling relied on immunoSEQ multiplex PCR, and the TCRdb table lists in-frame clones only, not all of them. This table holds around 35,000 clones, about 70% found once. The sequenced material came from CD4+ T cells from blood buffy coats. These receptors were taken from a human donor in good health.

J is TRBJ2-1 and V is TRBV10-3, with TRBD1 identical over 8 bases. V trimming: 10 bases; J trimming: 8 bases; junction bases outside the gene matches: 10. CDR3 length: 13 residues. Germline lookup yields CDR1 ENHRY and CDR2 SYGVKD. The CDR3 here is CATSGRGQDEQFF. The CDR3 bases are TGTGCCACCTCTGGCAGGGGGCAAGATGAGCAGTTCTTC.

This chain joins TRBV7-2 and TRBJ2-5, with D perhaps matching TRBD2 (6 bases). The CDR3 totals 15 residues. Germline CDR1 SGHTA, CDR2 FQGNSA. V lost 5 bases to trimming and J lost 4 bases, with 17 bases between them. CDR3 coding DNA: TGTGCCAGCAGCAGTCAACTAGCATCCCTAGAGACCCAGTACTTC. It yields the protein CASSSQLASLETQYF.

The rearrangement links TRBV7-6 to TRBJ2-3; D is ambiguous. V lost 0 bases, J lost 4 bases, and 2 bases lay in between. There are 12 residues in the CDR3. Germline loops: CDR1 SGHVS, CDR2 FNYEAQ. CDR3 in DNA: TGTGCCAGCAGCTTAGCTGCAGATACGCAGTATTTT. Translating it yields CASSLAADTQYF.

V gene TRBV9 combines with J gene TRBJ2-2; TRBD2 might be the D (7 bases). The V end was cut by 3 bases, the J end by 4 bases, with 22 bases between. CDR1 SGDLS and CDR2 YYNGEE come from the germline V gene. The CDR3 is 18 amino acids. For the CDR3, the DNA is TGTGCCAGCAGCGCGGGTCAGGGCGGGGGCTCGAGCACCGGGGAGCTGTTTTTT. Amino acids: CASSAGQGGGSSTGELFF. The full variable domain, with the rest looked up from reference TRBV9 and TRBJ2-2, is DSGVTQTPKHLITATGQRVTLRCSPRSGDLSVYWYQQSLDQGLQFLIQYYNGEERAKGNILERFSAQQFPDLHSELNLSSLELGDSALYFCASSAGQGGGSSTGELFFGEGSRLTVL.

This chain connects TRBV28 to TRBJ2-7; 11 bases line up with TRBD1. CDR3 length: 15 amino acids. J lost 5 bases, V lost 5 bases, and 8 bases had no gene match. Germline CDR1 MDHEN, CDR2 SYDVKM. The DNA for the CDR3 is TGTGCCAGCAGTGGTTCCGGGACAGGGGGGCACGAGCAGTACTTC. Its protein product is CASSGSGTGGHEQYF.

This clone showed up just a few times. The gene calls are TRBV19 and TRBJ1-1; 10 nucleotides line up with TRBD1. The V gene's germline CDR1 is LNHDA and CDR2 SQIVND (reference sequence). Losses at the gene ends were 5 bases for V and 4 bases for J; bases not matched to a gene: 7. CDR3 length equals 15 residues. The CDR3 DNA sequence: TGTGCCAGTAGTGCCCGGGACAGGGGTTTCACTGAAGCTTTCTTT. Its translation: CASSARDRGFTEAFF. The variable domain in full, completed from reference TRBV19 and TRBJ1-1, reads DGGITQSPKYLFRKEGQNVTLSCEQNLNHDAMYWYRQDPGQGLRLIYYSQIVNDFQKGDIAEGYSVSREKKESFPLTVTSAQKNPTAFYLCASSARDRGFTEAFFGQGTRLTVV.